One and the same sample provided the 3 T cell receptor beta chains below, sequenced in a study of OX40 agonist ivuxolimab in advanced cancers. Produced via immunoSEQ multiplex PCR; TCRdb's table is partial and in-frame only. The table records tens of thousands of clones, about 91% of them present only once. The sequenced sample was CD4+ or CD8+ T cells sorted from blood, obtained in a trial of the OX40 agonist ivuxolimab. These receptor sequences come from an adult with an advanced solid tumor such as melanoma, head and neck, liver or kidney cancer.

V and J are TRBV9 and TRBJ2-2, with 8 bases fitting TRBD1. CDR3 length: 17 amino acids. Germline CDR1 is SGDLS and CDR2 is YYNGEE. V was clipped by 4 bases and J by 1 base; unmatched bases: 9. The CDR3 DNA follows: TGTGCCAGCAGCCATCTTAGAGGACAGGGGAACACCGGGGAGCTGTTTTTT. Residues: CASSHLRGQGNTGELFF.

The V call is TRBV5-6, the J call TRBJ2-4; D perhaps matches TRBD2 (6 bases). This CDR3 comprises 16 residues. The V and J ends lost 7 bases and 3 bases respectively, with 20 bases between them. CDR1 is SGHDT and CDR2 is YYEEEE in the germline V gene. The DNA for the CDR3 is TGTGCCAGCGGGGGAAAGGCGGGATCGGGCAAAAACATTCAGTACTTC. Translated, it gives CASGGKAGSGKNIQYF. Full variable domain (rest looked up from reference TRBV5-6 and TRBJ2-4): DAGVTQSPTHLIKTRGQQVTLRCSPKSGHDTVSWYQQALGQGPQFIFQYYEEEERQRGNFPDRFSGHQFPNYSSELNVNALLLGDSALYLCASGGKAGSGKNIQYFGAGTRLSVL.

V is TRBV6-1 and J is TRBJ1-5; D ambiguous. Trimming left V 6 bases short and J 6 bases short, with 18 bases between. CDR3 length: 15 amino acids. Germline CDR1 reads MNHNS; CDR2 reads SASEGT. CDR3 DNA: TGTGCCAGCAGGCCGGGAGGGCTAAACGCTCAGCCCCAGCATTTT. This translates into CASRPGGLNAQPQHF.